This TCR beta chain appears in the sequencing data of a study of blood T cell repertoires in COVID-19. Study context: Whether acute or convalescent, the COVID-19 samples came from the United States, Italy and Spain. Sources were T cells, B-cell-depleted T cells, or PBMCs; the material itself was cDNA or gDNA.

In the study's own analysis: Reference gene primer amplification yielded estimated nucleated cell counts. Repertoires were generated with immunoSEQ multiplex PCR, while TCRdb's copy carries only in-frame clones and drops some. That table supplies the V and J calls and clone size; D and trimming were determined from the DNA. The sample comprises 250,000 or so clones, around three quarters of which are singletons, and about 3.1% rests with the top ten. CDR3 length equals 13 residues. Germline V lookup: CDR1 KGHSH, CDR2 LQKENI. V was cut by 6 bases and J by 6 bases, with 9 bases left in between. This clone was found once.

The chain links TRBV18 to TRBJ1-6; D is possibly TRBD1 (5 bases). What was sequenced was peripheral blood. This clonotype was obtained from an elderly woman with acute or convalescent COVID-19. CDR3 DNA sequence: TGTGCCAGCTCCTCGGACACTAATTCACCCCTCCACTTT. This gives the protein CASSSDTNSPLHF.